A single sample is the source of the 24 T cell receptor beta chains below, sequenced in a study of blood T cell repertoires in COVID-19. Produced via immunoSEQ multiplex PCR; TCRdb's table is partial and in-frame only. In the table there are a few hundred thousand clones, 87% of which are singletons. The specimen sequenced was PBMCs or T cells enriched from blood (not recorded which). The receptor set was obtained from a man in his forties in a cohort exposed to, infected with or recovered from COVID-19 (not recorded which).

This chain's CDR3 is CASSQVFQGPDTQYF. The CDR3 DNA is TGCGCCAGCAGCCAAGTATTTCAGGGGCCAGATACGCAGTATTTT. V usage is TRBV4-1 and J usage is TRBJ2-3; D is possibly TRBD1 (6 bases). The CDR3 is made up of 15 amino acids. Germline CDR1 is MGHRA and CDR2 is YSYEKL. The ends were cut back, 1 base at V and 4 bases at J, with 12 bases in the middle.

The chain employs TRBV15 and TRBJ2-1, with D possibly matching TRBD2 (5 bases). Trimming cost V 1 base and J 3 bases, with 13 bases left between them. This CDR3 has 16 amino acids. Per the germline V gene, CDR1 is LNHNV and CDR2 is YYDKDF (reference sequence). The CDR3 spells CATSRAGLDVYNEQFF. The CDR3 DNA reads TGTGCCACCAGCAGAGCCGGACTTGACGTCTACAATGAGCAGTTCTTC.

J is TRBJ2-1 and V is TRBV7-3; the match to TRBD2 covers 15 bases. Unmatched junction bases numbered 1, after V lost 0 bases and J lost 7 bases. The CDR3 has 16 amino acids. Germline-derived CDR1 and CDR2 are SGHTA and FQGTGA. CDR3 nucleotides: TGTGCCAGCAGCTTAACTGGGACTAGCGGGAGGAATGAGCAGTTCTTC. This sequence encodes CASSLTGTSGRNEQFF.

This clone was observed a handful of times. V usage is TRBV11-2 and J usage is TRBJ1-6; D is ambiguous. CDR1 and CDR2 (germline): SGHAT, FQNNGV. Trimming took 4 bases from V and 9 from J, leaving 7 bases between them. The CDR3 covers 12 residues. CDR3 residues: CASSSPFSPLHF. CDR3 sequence (DNA): TGTGCCAGCAGCTCCCCTTTTTCACCCCTCCACTTT.

Points on this clone: Other nucleotide sequences from this sample produce the same CDR3. This chain uses TRBV5-1 with TRBJ1-2, with 9 bases that match TRBD1. The CDR3 is made up of 15 amino acids. From germline, CDR1 is SGHRS and CDR2 YFSETQ. The V and J ends lost 0 bases and 4 bases, in that order; junction bases with no gene match: 4. This chain's CDR3 is CASSLGDRVGYGYTF. CDR3 sequence (DNA): TGCGCCAGCAGCTTGGGGGACAGGGTGGGCTATGGCTACACCTTC.

This chain joins TRBV10-1 and TRBJ1-5; no definite D call. CDR3 size: 13 residues. Germline lookup yields CDR1 WNHNN and CDR2 SYGVQD (reference sequence). V lost 0 bases, J lost 10 bases, and 10 bases lay in between. CDR3 coding DNA: TGCGCCAGCAGTGAGTCCGGGAATCCTCCCCAGCATTTT. Translation: CASSESGNPPQHF.

The chain links TRBV28 to TRBJ1-5; possibly TRBD1 for D (6 bases). The CDR3 is 14 amino acids. CDR1 and CDR2 from the germline V gene are MDHEN and SYDVKM. V gave up 7 bases and J gave up 7 bases, with 17 bases separating them. CDR3 loop: CASTSQVRGQPQHF. In DNA form, the CDR3 reads TGTGCCAGCACTTCACAGGTCAGGGGCCAGCCCCAGCATTTT.

The rearrangement joins TRBV7-9 to TRBJ2-1; TRBD2 matches at 10 bases. The germline gives CDR1 SEHNR, CDR2 FQNEAQ (reference sequence). There are 19 residues in the CDR3. Losses at the gene ends were 6 bases for V and 0 bases for J; bases not matched to a gene: 14. The CDR3 loop is CASSPGTSVLRGSYNEQFF. Here the CDR3 DNA reads TGTGCCAGCAGTCCAGGGACTAGCGTTCTTCGAGGCTCCTACAATGAGCAGTTCTTC.

J is TRBJ1-3 and V is TRBV11-2; D gene ambiguous. The V end lost 5 bases, the J end lost 0 bases, and 5 bases lay between the germline ends. The CDR3 sequence is 13 residues long. Germline CDR1 and CDR2: SGHAT and FQNNGV. Here the CDR3 reads CASSRDSGNTIYF. The DNA of the CDR3 is TGTGCCAGCAGCCGAGACTCTGGAAACACCATATATTTT.

The chain joins TRBV7-9 to TRBJ2-4; the match to TRBD1 covers 8 bases. Trimming removed 5 bases from V and 6 bases from J; junction bases left unmatched: 6. Germline assignment: CDR1 SEHNR and CDR2 FQNEAQ (reference sequence). This CDR3 has 14 amino acids. CDR3 region: CASSERTGINIQYF. CDR3 in DNA: TGTGCCAGCAGCGAACGGACAGGGATAAACATTCAGTACTTC. Drawing the rest from reference TRBV7-9 and TRBJ2-4, the complete variable domain is DTGVSQNPRHKITKRGQNVTFRCDPISEHNRLYWYRQTLGQGPEFLTYFQNEAQLEKSRLLSDRFSAERPKGSFSTLEIQRTEQGDSAMYLCASSERTGINIQYFGAGTRLSVL.

The rearrangement links TRBV2 to TRBJ2-3; 11 bases line up with TRBD2. Per the germline V gene, CDR1 is SNHLY and CDR2 is FYNNEI. The CDR3 contains 15 residues. V shed 4 bases and J 4 bases; nucleotides not matched to a gene: 4. The CDR3: CASSAGLADPDTQYF. CDR3 bases: TGTGCCAGCAGTGCGGGACTAGCGGACCCAGATACGCAGTATTTT.

The chain recombines TRBV7-9 with TRBJ2-5, with D unresolved. Germline values: CDR1 SEHNR, CDR2 FQNEAQ (reference sequence). The CDR3 covers 11 residues. Trimming removed 5 bases from V and 1 base from J, with 2 bases in between. The CDR3 coding sequence is TGTGCCAGCAGCCGCCAAGAGACCCAGTACTTC. Translation gives CASSRQETQYF.

The chain is built from TRBV7-9 and TRBJ2-4, with 7 nucleotides matching TRBD2. There are 16 residues in the CDR3. The V gene end was trimmed by 2 bases and the J gene end by 4 bases; junction bases not matched to a gene: 8. Germline values: CDR1 SEHNR, CDR2 FQNEAQ (reference sequence). Here the CDR3 DNA reads TGTGCCAGCAGCTTAATCGGGGGAGGGGTAAAAAACATTCAGTACTTC. Its translation is CASSLIGGGVKNIQYF.

The chain combines TRBV5-1 with TRBJ1-1; 8 bases line up with TRBD1. V trimming: 2 bases; J trimming: 1 base; junction bases outside the gene matches: 7. This CDR3 is built from 16 residues. Per the germline V gene, CDR1 is SGHRS and CDR2 is YFSETQ. CDR3 nucleotides: TGCGCCAGCAGCTTCTTAACAGGGGGACAGAACACTGAAGCTTTCTTT. It encodes CASSFLTGGQNTEAFF.

V is TRBV7-2 and J is TRBJ2-1; 7 nucleotides line up with TRBD2. The length of the CDR3 is 16 residues. V shed 5 bases, J shed 7 bases, and the junction held 14 bases outside the gene matches. CDR1 SGHTA and CDR2 FQGNSA come from the germline V gene. This chain's CDR3 is CASSPTGGSRRNEQFF. The CDR3, as DNA: TGTGCCAGCAGCCCTACGGGCGGGAGTCGACGAAATGAGCAGTTCTTC.

The genes are TRBV4-2 and TRBJ2-5, with 7 bases matching TRBD2. Germline CDR1 and CDR2: LGHNA and YNFKEQ. The ends lost 1 base at V and 1 base at J; junction bases unmatched: 3. The CDR3 runs to 15 residues. The CDR3 loop reads CASSQGTSLQETQYF. CDR3 bases: TGTGCCAGCAGCCAAGGGACTAGTCTCCAAGAGACCCAGTACTTC.

The gene calls are TRBV5-1 and TRBJ1-2; a weak D match, TRBD1 (5 bases). CDR1 and CDR2 from the germline V gene are SGHRS and YFSETQ. V lost 4 bases and J 4 bases, leaving 14 bases between the germline ends. The CDR3 is 14 residues long. CDR3 in amino acids: CASSQMGGAYGYTF. CDR3 coding DNA: TGCGCCAGCAGCCAGATGGGGGGAGCCTATGGCTACACCTTC.

CDR3 in DNA: TGTGCCAGCAGCTTAGGTCTGAAAGGGGTGACCCAGTACTTC. Encoded protein: CASSLGLKGVTQYF. The V and J genes are TRBV5-6 and TRBJ2-5, with a weak D call TRBD1 (5 bases). Trimming cost V 2 bases and J 7 bases, with 15 bases left between them. The germline gives CDR1 SGHDT, CDR2 YYEEEE. This CDR3 region has 14 residues.

The rearrangement joins TRBV6-1 to TRBJ2-1; D is ambiguous. V was clipped by 0 bases and J by 15 bases, with 9 bases between them. Germline CDR1 reads MNHNS; CDR2 reads SASEGT. This CDR3 is built from 11 residues. This CDR3 is CASSEADKPFF. CDR3 nucleotide sequence: TGTGCCAGCAGTGAAGCCGACAAGCCGTTCTTC.

Concerning this clone: Other DNA sequences in this sample translate to the same CDR3. The V call is TRBV5-1, the J call TRBJ1-3, with a tentative D call TRBD1 (6 bases). The CDR3 sequence is 14 residues long. Per the germline V gene, CDR1 is SGHRS and CDR2 is YFSETQ. V was trimmed by 2 bases and J by 0 bases, leaving 6 bases between them. The CDR3 region has the DNA TGCGCCAGCAGCTTACAGGGCTCTGGAAACACCATATATTTT. Translation gives CASSLQGSGNTIYF.

The chain uses TRBV4-1 and TRBJ2-3; weak D call: TRBD2 (6 bases). Germline V gene data show CDR1 as MGHRA and CDR2 as YSYEKL. The CDR3 extends over 19 amino acids. Trimming removed 0 bases at V and 0 bases at J, with 19 bases between. CDR3 in DNA: TGCGCCAGCAGCCAAGATGTCCAACAACTAGCTGCTAGCACAGATACGCAGTATTTT. It is translated as CASSQDVQQLAASTDTQYF.

V is TRBV5-1 and J is TRBJ2-2; 10 bases align to TRBD2. The CDR3 loop spans 17 amino acids. V was clipped by 6 bases and J by 5 bases; unmatched bases: 13. Germline assignment: CDR1 SGHRS and CDR2 YFSETQ. The CDR3 DNA follows: TGCGCCAGCATGAAAGGTCTAGCGGGAGCACGGACCGGGGAGCTGTTTTTT. It encodes CASMKGLAGARTGELFF. Full variable domain (missing parts from reference TRBV5-1 and TRBJ2-2): KAGVTQTPRYLIKTRGQQVTLSCSPISGHRSVSWYQQTPGQGLQFLFEYFSETQRNKGNFPGRFSGRQFSNSRSEMNVSTLELGDSALYLCASMKGLAGARTGELFFGEGSRLTVL.

The J gene is TRBJ2-1, the V gene TRBV3-1 (or the pseudogene TRBV3-2); D unclear. The CDR3 runs to 14 residues. The ends were cut back, 5 bases at V and 9 bases at J, with 17 bases in the middle. CDR1 is LGHDT, CDR2 YNNKEL, per germline (reference sequence). The CDR3 nucleotides are TGTGCCAGCAGCGAAGCAGGTCGACCACCTGAGCAGTTCTTC. It encodes CASSEAGRPPEQFF.

The CDR3 region is CASSISGSPEETQYF. The CDR3 DNA reads TGCGCCAGCAGCATTAGCGGGAGTCCCGAGGAGACCCAGTACTTC. The rearrangement joins TRBV5-1 to TRBJ2-5, with 9 bases fitting TRBD2. Per germline, CDR1 SGHRS and CDR2 YFSETQ. The junction had 9 bases not matched to a gene; V was cut back by 4 bases and J by 5 bases. CDR3 size: 15 residues.